This T cell receptor (beta chain) emerged from a study of shared clonotypes between healthy human individuals. Study details: Those who served as donors were a couple of women and a few men between the ages of 18 and 49. Study findings and constraints: It was expected that sequencing depth would affect clonotype sharing among donors.

Each cell subset's genomic DNA was divided evenly among several immunoSEQ plates. TCRdb's table, derived via immunoSEQ multiplex PCR, lists solely in-frame clones and lacks some. The sample lists 400,000 to 500,000 clones; around 79% were seen once. For this clone: Its antigen remains unidentified.

V gave up 6 bases and J gave up 3 bases; unmatched junction bases: 4. The germline CDR1 and CDR2 sequences are MNHNS and SASEGT. The CDR3 totals 13 residues. The sample was PBMCs. This TCR was recovered from a middle-aged woman in good health. Some clones in this sample may be carry-over from other donors' samples. This rearrangement joins TRBV6-1 to TRBJ1-2; TRBD1 matches at 7 bases. Here the CDR3 DNA reads TGTGCCAGCAGCCGGGGACAGTACTATGGCTACACCTTC. Its translation: CASSRGQYYGYTF.